The 17 T cell receptor beta chains given below trace back to one sample, sequenced in a study of PD-L1 blockade in urothelial cancer. Documented time point: peripheral blood 6 weeks after treatment start. TCRdb keeps only in-frame clones here, not all; method: immunoSEQ multiplex PCR. The repertoire holds about 130,000 clones, with about 83% as singletons. The sample was PBMCs, taken around atezolizumab (anti-PD-L1) treatment. Receptors were obtained from a man aged 45-60 years with urothelial cancer.

This clone was observed once. J is TRBJ2-1 and V is TRBV5-6; tentatively, D is TRBD2 (5 bases). V was trimmed by 2 bases and J by 8 bases, leaving 11 bases between them. CDR3 length: 13 amino acids. Germline assignment: CDR1 SGHDT and CDR2 YYEEEE. The CDR3 DNA reads TGTGCCAGCAGCTTCTTAGGAGGCGATGAGCAGTTCTTC. This gives the protein CASSFLGGDEQFF.

The chain employs TRBV28 and TRBJ1-4; TRBD1 is a possible D gene (5 bases). CDR1 MDHEN and CDR2 SYDVKM come from the germline V gene. V gave up 2 bases and J gave up 8 bases, with 12 bases separating them. The CDR3 extends over 14 amino acids. CDR3 sequence (DNA): TGTGCCAGCAGTTTAGCCGGGAGGGGCGAAAAACTGTTTTTT. This encodes CASSLAGRGEKLFF.

The chain combines TRBV10-3 with TRBJ1-3; 7 bases match TRBD1. The V gene end was trimmed by 8 bases and the J gene end by 1 base; junction bases not matched to a gene: 17. Germline CDR1 ENHRY, CDR2 SYGVKD. The CDR3 has 18 amino acids. CDR3 nucleotides: TGTGCCATCCGTCCGACAGGGTCTGTTATGAGTTCTGGAAACACCATATATTTT. Its protein is CAIRPTGSVMSSGNTIYF.

A note on this clone: Other DNA sequences in this sample translate to the same CDR3. The chain links TRBV5-1 to TRBJ2-2; 8 nucleotides match TRBD2. This CDR3 is built from 15 residues. V was clipped by 1 base and J by 6 bases; unmatched bases: 5. The germline V gene has CDR1 SGHRS and CDR2 YFSETQ. The CDR3 nucleotides read TGCGCCAGCAGCTTGAGTAGCGGGATCGCCGGGGAGCTGTTTTTT. Protein: CASSLSSGIAGELFF.

This clone showed up just a few times. The gene calls are TRBV6-1 and TRBJ1-2; D is ambiguous. The CDR3 totals 14 residues. CDR1 and CDR2 (germline): MNHNS, SASEGT. The V end was cut by 1 base, the J end by 5 bases, with 11 bases between. CDR3 residues: CASSEGLTYYGYTF. CDR3 DNA sequence: TGTGCCAGCAGTGAAGGGTTGACTTATTATGGCTACACCTTC.

The chain is built from TRBV10-3 and TRBJ2-3, with 8 bases identical to TRBD1. This CDR3 contains 13 residues. Germline CDR1 is ENHRY and CDR2 is SYGVKD. Trimming took 5 bases from V and 4 from J; bases not matched to a gene: 2. CDR3 region: CAISLQGADTQYF. The CDR3 nucleotides are TGTGCCATCAGTCTACAGGGGGCAGATACGCAGTATTTT.

This clone was observed a handful of times. This chain links TRBV6-5 with TRBJ1-6; weak D call: TRBD1 (6 bases). The germline V and J ends were trimmed by 6 bases and 6 bases, with 6 bases remaining between them. This CDR3 has 12 residues. Germline lookup yields CDR1 MNHEY and CDR2 SVGAGI. CDR3 loop: CASSRGNSPLHF. CDR3 sequence (DNA): TGTGCCAGCAGCAGGGGTAATTCACCCCTCCACTTT.

The chain carries TRBV7-9 and TRBJ2-3, with D perhaps matching TRBD1 (5 bases). Trimming cost V 1 base and J 6 bases, with 11 bases left between them. This CDR3 comprises 14 residues. Looked up from germline, CDR1 is SEHNR and CDR2 is FQNEAQ (reference sequence). CDR3 nucleotides: TGTGCCAGCAGCTTAGGGACAAAGGGGGATACGCAGTATTTT. It translates to CASSLGTKGDTQYF.

In this sample, this clone turned up a few times. The genes are TRBV5-4 and TRBJ2-1, with TRBD2 matching 7 bases. Per germline, CDR1 SGHNT and CDR2 YYREEE (reference sequence). Trimming at V came to 4 bases and at J to 9 bases, leaving 7 bases not matched to a gene. The CDR3 contains 13 residues. The CDR3 region has the DNA TGTGCCAGCAGCGGGAGGGCCGATGGTGAGCAGTTCTTC. This codes for CASSGRADGEQFF.

The chain recombines TRBV4-1 with TRBJ2-1; TRBD2 aligns across 10 bases. There are 17 residues in the CDR3. The V gene's germline CDR1 is MGHRA and CDR2 YSYEKL. With 1 base clipped from V and 7 bases from J, the junction kept 10 bases outside the gene matches. In nucleotides, the CDR3 is TGCGCCAGCAGCCAAGGGGGAGCGGGAGGGCCGGGGAATGAGCAGTTCTTC. Translation: CASSQGGAGGPGNEQFF.

V is TRBV6-1 and J is TRBJ1-2, with TRBD1 identical over 7 bases. The V segment lost 1 base and the J segment 8 bases; nucleotides outside the gene matches: 4. The CDR3 has 13 amino acids. Per the germline V gene, CDR1 is MNHNS and CDR2 is SASEGT. The CDR3 nucleotides are TGTGCCAGCAGTGAAGTAACAGGGGCCGGCTACACCTTC. This codes for CASSEVTGAGYTF.

V is TRBV7-8 and J is TRBJ1-1; D is possibly TRBD1 (5 bases). CDR1 and CDR2 from the germline V gene are SGHVS and FQNEAQ. This CDR3 has 15 residues. V lost 2 bases, J lost 1 base, and 11 bases lay in between. This chain's CDR3 is CASSLYSTGNTEAFF. The CDR3 nucleotides read TGTGCCAGCAGCTTATATTCTACAGGGAACACTGAAGCTTTCTTT.

This chain links TRBV7-9 with TRBJ2-2; weak D call: TRBD1 (7 bases). Trimming shortened V by 4 bases and J by 5 bases, and 17 bases separated the two germline ends. Germline V lookup: CDR1 SEHNR, CDR2 FQNEAQ (reference sequence). The CDR3 is 16 residues long. Here the CDR3 reads CASSSKTQGGTGELFF. CDR3 in DNA: TGTGCCAGCAGCTCCAAGACCCAGGGGGGAACCGGGGAGCTGTTTTTT.

V gene TRBV28 combines with J gene TRBJ1-2; D is possibly TRBD1 (6 bases). Germline V gene data show CDR1 as MDHEN and CDR2 as SYDVKM. CDR3 size: 14 residues. V lost 1 base to trimming and J lost 8 bases, with 14 bases between them. The CDR3, as DNA: TGTGCCAGCAGTTTATTACAGGGAGAGGACGGCTACACCTTC. Protein product: CASSLLQGEDGYTF.

This chain connects TRBV7-8 to TRBJ2-3; maybe TRBD2 (5 bases). The CDR3 consists of 16 residues. CDR1 and CDR2 (germline): SGHVS, FQNEAQ. Trimming removed 4 bases at V and 1 base at J, with 15 bases between. CDR3: CASSSGVAGGTDTQYF. CDR3 DNA sequence: TGTGCCAGCAGCTCCGGGGTAGCCGGCGGCACAGATACGCAGTATTTT.

This clone was observed a few times. The chain links TRBV19 to TRBJ1-6; TRBD1 matches at 7 bases. V lost 5 bases and J lost 4; bases outside the gene matches: 5. The CDR3 sequence is 15 residues long. Germline V lookup: CDR1 LNHDA, CDR2 SQIVND (reference sequence). The CDR3 nucleotides read TGTGCCAGTAGTTCCAAGACAGGGTATAATTCACCCCTCCACTTT. It codes for CASSSKTGYNSPLHF.

The chain links TRBV18 to TRBJ1-4; TRBD1 matches at 7 bases. V gave up 6 bases and J gave up 1 base; unmatched junction bases: 8. The CDR3 is 16 amino acids. CDR1 is KGHSH, CDR2 LQKENI, per germline. This chain's CDR3 is CASSQDHRGTNEKLFF. Here the CDR3 DNA reads TGTGCCAGCTCTCAAGATCACAGGGGAACTAATGAAAAACTGTTTTTT.